Included here is one T cell receptor beta chain sequence, with context. TCRdb's table, derived via immunoSEQ multiplex PCR, lists solely in-frame clones and lacks some. The sample includes 100,000 to 150,000 clones, 70% to 90% seen only once; the top ten take about 8.5%. This sample stems from a study of T cell responses to AZD1222 COVID-19 vaccine. Germline loops: CDR1 LNHDA, CDR2 SQIVND (reference sequence). The CDR3 loop spans 15 amino acids. Trimming cost V 5 bases and J 12 bases; bases outside gene matches: 10. The V gene is TRBV19, the J gene TRBJ1-6, with 10 bases that match TRBD1. The sequencing here drew on peripheral blood, taken on day 0 of AZD1222 vaccination. The origin of this receptor is an adult in good health. CDR3: CASSLPGQGNRPLHF. The DNA for the CDR3 is TGTGCCAGTAGTCTTCCGGGACAGGGGAATAGACCCCTCCACTTT. Using reference TRBV19 and TRBJ1-6 for the parts outside the CDR3, the full variable domain is DGGITQSPKYLFRKEGQNVTLSCEQNLNHDAMYWYRQDPGQGLRLIYYSQIVNDFQKGDIAEGYSVSREKKESFPLTVTSAQKNPTAFYLCASSLPGQGNRPLHFGNGTRLTVT.